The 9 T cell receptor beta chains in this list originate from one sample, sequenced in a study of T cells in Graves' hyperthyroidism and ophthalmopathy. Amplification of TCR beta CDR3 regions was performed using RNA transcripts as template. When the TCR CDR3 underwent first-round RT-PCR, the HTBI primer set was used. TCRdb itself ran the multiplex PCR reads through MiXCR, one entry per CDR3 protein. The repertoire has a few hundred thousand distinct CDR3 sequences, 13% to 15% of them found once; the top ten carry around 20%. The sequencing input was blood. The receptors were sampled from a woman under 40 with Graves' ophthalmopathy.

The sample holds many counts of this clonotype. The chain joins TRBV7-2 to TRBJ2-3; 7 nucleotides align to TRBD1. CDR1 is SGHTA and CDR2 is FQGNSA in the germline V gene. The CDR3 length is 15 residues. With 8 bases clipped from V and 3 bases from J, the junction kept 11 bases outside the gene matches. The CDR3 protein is CASSTNRGGTDTQYF. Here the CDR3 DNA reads TGTGCCAGCTCCACAAACAGGGGTGGGACAGATACGCAGTATTTT.

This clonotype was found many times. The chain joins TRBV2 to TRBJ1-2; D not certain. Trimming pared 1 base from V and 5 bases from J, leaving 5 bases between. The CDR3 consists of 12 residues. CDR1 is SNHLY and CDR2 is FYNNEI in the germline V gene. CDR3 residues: CASSEGIYGYTF. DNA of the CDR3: TGTGCCAGCAGTGAAGGCATTTATGGCTACACCTTC.

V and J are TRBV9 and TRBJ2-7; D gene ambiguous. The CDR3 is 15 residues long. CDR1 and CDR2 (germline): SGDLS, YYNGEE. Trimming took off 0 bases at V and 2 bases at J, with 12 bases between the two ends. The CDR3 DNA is TGTGCCAGCAGCGTAGCTACGGGTGCGACCTACGAGCAGTACTTC. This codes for CASSVATGATYEQYF.

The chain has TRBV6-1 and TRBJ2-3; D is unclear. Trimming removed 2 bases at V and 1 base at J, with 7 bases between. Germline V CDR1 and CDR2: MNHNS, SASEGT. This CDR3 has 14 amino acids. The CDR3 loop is CASSEYGRTDTQYF. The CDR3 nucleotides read TGTGCCAGCAGTGAATATGGGCGCACAGATACGCAGTATTTT.

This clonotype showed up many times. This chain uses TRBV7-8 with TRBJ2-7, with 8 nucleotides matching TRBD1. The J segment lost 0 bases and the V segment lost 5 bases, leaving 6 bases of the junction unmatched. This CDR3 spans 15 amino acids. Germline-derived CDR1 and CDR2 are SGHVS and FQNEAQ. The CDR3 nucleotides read TGTGCCAGCAGCCGGAACAGGGGGAGCTCCTACGAGCAGTACTTC. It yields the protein CASSRNRGSSYEQYF.

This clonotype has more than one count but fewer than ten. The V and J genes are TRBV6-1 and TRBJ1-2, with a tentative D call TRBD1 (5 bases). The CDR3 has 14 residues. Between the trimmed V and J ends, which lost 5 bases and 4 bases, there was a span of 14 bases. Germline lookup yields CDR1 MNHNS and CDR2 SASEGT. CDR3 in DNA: TGTGCCAGCAGTCAATCAGGGTTTTTCTATGGCTACACCTTC. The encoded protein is CASSQSGFFYGYTF.

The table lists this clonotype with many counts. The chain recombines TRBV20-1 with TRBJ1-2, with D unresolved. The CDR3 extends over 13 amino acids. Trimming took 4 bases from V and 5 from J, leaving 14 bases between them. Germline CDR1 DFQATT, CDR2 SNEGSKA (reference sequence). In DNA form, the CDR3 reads TGCAGTGCTATCTCCAGCGGGAAGTATGGCTACACCTTC. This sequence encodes CSAISSGKYGYTF.

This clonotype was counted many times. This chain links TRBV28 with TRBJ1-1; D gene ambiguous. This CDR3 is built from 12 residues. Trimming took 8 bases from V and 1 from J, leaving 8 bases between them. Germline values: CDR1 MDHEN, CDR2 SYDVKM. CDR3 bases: TGTGCCAGCTGGGAGAAGAACACTGAAGCTTTCTTT. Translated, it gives CASWEKNTEAFF.

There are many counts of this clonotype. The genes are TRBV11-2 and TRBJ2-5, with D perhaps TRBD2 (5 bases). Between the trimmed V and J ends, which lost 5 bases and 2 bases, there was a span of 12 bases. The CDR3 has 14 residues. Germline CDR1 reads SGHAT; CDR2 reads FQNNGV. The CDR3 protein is CASSPSGGQETQYF. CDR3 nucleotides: TGTGCCAGCAGCCCATCAGGAGGACAAGAGACCCAGTACTTC.